This T cell receptor (beta chain) was found in a study of cytomegalovirus exposure and HLA in healthy donors. For the study at large: A prior analysis found about 120 million unique TCR beta sequences from 150 million to 200 million T cells.

Though nominally healthy at sampling, donors likely had unrecorded immune exposures. The primer mix had 60 Vbeta and 13 Jbeta primers. Some clones are missing from TCRdb's copy, which holds only in-frame ones; the method was immunoSEQ multiplex PCR. Its listing shows 20,000 to 25,000 clones. V lost 1 base, J lost 4 bases, and 7 bases lay in between. Germline assignment: CDR1 SNHLY and CDR2 FYNNEI. The CDR3 spans 13 residues. This rearrangement joins TRBV2 to TRBJ1-2; D is perhaps TRBD1 (5 bases). This clonotype originated in a male donor in good health and CMV-seropositive. Sequencing was performed on PBMCs. CDR3 DNA: TGTGCCAGCAGTGAAGGCAGGGTCTATGGCTACACCTTC. Its protein is CASSEGRVYGYTF.